This TCR beta chain was identified in a study of blood T cell repertoires in COVID-19. The data were produced by immunoSEQ multiplex PCR, yet TCRdb's version contains in-frame clones alone and is incomplete. The table shows a few hundred thousand clones, with 86% occurring only once. Trimming cost V 0 bases and J 8 bases, with 13 bases left between them. Germline V gene sequence: CDR1 LNHNV, CDR2 YYDKDF (reference sequence). The CDR3 consists of 14 residues. The chain joins TRBV15 to TRBJ1-1; D might be TRBD1 (6 bases). The receptor was derived from a man in his sixties with acute or convalescent COVID-19. The sequencing sample was made of peripheral blood. This chain's CDR3 is CATSRDRAGQEAFF. The CDR3 DNA reads as TGTGCCACCAGCAGAGATCGGGCCGGACAGGAAGCTTTCTTT.